This TCR beta chain emerged from a study of CD8+CD57+ T cells in acquired aplastic anemia. On the study more broadly: CD4+ reads averaged roughly 11 million in healthy donors.

Broader study findings: Both patients and controls carried the same twenty-nine CD8+ CDR3 sequences.

This CDR3 has 14 residues. The V and J ends lost 4 bases and 3 bases, in that order; junction bases with no gene match: 5. Germline-derived CDR1 and CDR2 are LNHDA and SQIVND (reference sequence). Genomic DNA provided the template from which TCR beta VDJ and CDR3 profiles were obtained. TCRdb passed the reads through MiXCR, listing each CDR3 protein once. Among under 200,000 distinct CDR3 sequences listed, 35% to 55% were seen once. The sample holds a few counts of this clonotype. What it binds is not known. The sequenced sample consisted of sorted CD4+, CD8+, or CD8+CD57+ T cells (not recorded which) from PBMCs. V is TRBV19 and J is TRBJ2-7; 8 bases are shared with TRBD1. The clonotype was recovered from a human donor in good health. The CDR3: CASSKGQVSYEQYF. CDR3 DNA: TGTGCCAGTAGTAAGGGACAGGTGAGCTACGAGCAGTACTTC.